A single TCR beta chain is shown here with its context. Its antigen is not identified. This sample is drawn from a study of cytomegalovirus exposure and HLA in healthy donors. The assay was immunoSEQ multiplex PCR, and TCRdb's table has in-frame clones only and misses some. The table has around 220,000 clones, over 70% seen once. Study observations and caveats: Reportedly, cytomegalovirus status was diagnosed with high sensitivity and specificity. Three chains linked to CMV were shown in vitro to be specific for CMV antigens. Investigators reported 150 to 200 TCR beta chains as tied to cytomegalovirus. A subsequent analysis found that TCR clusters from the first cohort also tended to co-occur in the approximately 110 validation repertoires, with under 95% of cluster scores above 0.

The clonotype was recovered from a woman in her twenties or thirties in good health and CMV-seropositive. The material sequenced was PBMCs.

CDR3 residues: CATSSDQGQYGYTF. The CDR3 nucleotides read TGTGCCACCAGCAGCGATCAGGGCCAATATGGCTACACCTTC. The chain is built from TRBV15 and TRBJ1-2, with D maybe TRBD1 (5 bases). The CDR3 runs 14 residues. With 3 bases removed from V and 5 bases from J, the gap between germline ends came to 13 bases. Germline V gene lookup returns CDR1 LNHNV and CDR2 YYDKDF (reference sequence).